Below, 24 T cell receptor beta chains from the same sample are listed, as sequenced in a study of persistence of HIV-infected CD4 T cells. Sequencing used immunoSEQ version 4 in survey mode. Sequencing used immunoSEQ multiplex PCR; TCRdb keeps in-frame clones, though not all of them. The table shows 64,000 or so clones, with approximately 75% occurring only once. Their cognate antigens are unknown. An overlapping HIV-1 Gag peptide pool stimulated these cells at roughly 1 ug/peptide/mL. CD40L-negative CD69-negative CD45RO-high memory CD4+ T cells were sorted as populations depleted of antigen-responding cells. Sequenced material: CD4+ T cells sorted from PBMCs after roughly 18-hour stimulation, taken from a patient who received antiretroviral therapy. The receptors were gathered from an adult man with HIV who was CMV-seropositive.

CDR3 DNA sequence: TGTGCCAGCAGTCCTGGACAGGGCTTTAATGAAAAACTGTTTTTT. Translating gives CASSPGQGFNEKLFF. V gene TRBV6-5 combines with J gene TRBJ1-4; 8 bases are shared with TRBD1. This CDR3 comprises 15 residues. The V and J ends lost 5 bases and 4 bases, in that order; junction bases with no gene match: 6. Germline V gene lookup returns CDR1 MNHEY and CDR2 SVGAGI.

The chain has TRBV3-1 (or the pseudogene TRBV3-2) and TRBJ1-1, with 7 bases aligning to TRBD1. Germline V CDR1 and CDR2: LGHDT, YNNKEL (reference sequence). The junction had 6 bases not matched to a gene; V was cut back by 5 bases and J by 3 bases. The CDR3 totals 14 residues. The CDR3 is CASSNIQGDTEAFF. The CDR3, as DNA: TGTGCCAGCAGCAACATTCAGGGGGACACTGAAGCTTTCTTT.

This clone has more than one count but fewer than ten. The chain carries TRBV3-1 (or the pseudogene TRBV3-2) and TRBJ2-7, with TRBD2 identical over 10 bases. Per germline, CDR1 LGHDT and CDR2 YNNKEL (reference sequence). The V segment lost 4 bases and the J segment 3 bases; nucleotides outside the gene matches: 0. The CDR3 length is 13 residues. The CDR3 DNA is TGTGCCAGCAGCCGGACTAGCGGCTACGAGCAGTACTTC. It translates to CASSRTSGYEQYF.

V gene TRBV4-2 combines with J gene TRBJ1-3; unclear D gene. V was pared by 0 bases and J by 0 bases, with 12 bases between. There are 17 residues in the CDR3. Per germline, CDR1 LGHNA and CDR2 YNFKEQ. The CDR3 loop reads CASSQEGREASGNTIYF. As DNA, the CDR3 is TGTGCCAGCAGCCAAGAGGGGAGGGAGGCCTCTGGAAACACCATATATTTT.

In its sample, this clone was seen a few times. The chain's CDR3 is CASSQARQGPQYF. Here the CDR3 DNA reads TGTGCCAGCAGCCAAGCTAGACAGGGGCCGCAGTATTTT. The rearrangement links TRBV3-1 (or the pseudogene TRBV3-2) to TRBJ2-3; 8 bases map to TRBD1. Trimming took 1 base from V and 10 from J; bases not matched to a gene: 4. In germline, CDR1 is LGHDT, CDR2 YNNKEL (reference sequence). The CDR3 extends over 13 amino acids.

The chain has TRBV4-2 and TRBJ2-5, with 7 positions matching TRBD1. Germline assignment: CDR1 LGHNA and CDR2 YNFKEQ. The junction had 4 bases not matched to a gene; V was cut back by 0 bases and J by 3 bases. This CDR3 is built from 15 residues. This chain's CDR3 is CASSQDTGTEETQYF. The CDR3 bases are TGTGCCAGCAGCCAAGATACGGGGACAGAAGAGACCCAGTACTTC.

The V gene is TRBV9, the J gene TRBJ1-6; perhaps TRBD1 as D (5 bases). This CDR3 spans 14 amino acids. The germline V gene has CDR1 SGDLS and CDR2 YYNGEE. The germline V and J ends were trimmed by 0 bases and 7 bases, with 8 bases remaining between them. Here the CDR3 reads CASSVAGSNSPLHF. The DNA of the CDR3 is TGTGCCAGCAGCGTAGCAGGGTCAAATTCACCCCTCCACTTT.

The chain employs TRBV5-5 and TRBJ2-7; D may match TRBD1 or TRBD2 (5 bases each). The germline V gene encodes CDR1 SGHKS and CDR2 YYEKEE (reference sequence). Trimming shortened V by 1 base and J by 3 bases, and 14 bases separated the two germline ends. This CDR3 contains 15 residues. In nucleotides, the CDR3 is TGTGCCAGCAGCTTGTCCGGGGCCAATCTCTACGAGCAGTACTTC. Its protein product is CASSLSGANLYEQYF.

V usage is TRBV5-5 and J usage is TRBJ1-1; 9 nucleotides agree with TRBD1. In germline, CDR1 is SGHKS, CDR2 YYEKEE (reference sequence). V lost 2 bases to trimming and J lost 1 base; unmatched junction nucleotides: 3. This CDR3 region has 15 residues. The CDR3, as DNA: TGTGCCAGCAGCTTAACAGGGGGCACGAACACTGAAGCTTTCTTT. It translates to CASSLTGGTNTEAFF.

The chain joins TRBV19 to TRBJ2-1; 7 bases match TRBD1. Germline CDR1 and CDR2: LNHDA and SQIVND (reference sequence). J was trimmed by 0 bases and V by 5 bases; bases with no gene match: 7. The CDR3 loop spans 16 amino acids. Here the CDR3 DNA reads TGTGCCAGTAGTCCCGACAGGGCCGTCTCCTACAATGAGCAGTTCTTC. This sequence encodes CASSPDRAVSYNEQFF. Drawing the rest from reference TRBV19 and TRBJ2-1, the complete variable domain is DGGITQSPKYLFRKEGQNVTLSCEQNLNHDAMYWYRQDPGQGLRLIYYSQIVNDFQKGDIAEGYSVSREKKESFPLTVTSAQKNPTAFYLCASSPDRAVSYNEQFFGPGTRLTVL.

Here the CDR3 reads CASSLGQGYNEQFF. In DNA, the CDR3 is TGTGCCAGCAGTCTGGGACAGGGCTACAATGAGCAGTTCTTC. The chain is built from TRBV6-5 and TRBJ2-1; 9 bases match TRBD1. This CDR3 has 14 amino acids. V shed 5 bases, J shed 3 bases, and the junction held 2 bases outside the gene matches. Per germline, CDR1 MNHEY and CDR2 SVGAGI.

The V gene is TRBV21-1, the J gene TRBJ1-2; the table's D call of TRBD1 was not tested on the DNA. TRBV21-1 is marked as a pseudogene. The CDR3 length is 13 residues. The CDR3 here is CASSKVRTAGYTF. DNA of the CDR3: TGTGCCAGCAGCAAAGTACGGACAGCCGGCTACACCTTC.

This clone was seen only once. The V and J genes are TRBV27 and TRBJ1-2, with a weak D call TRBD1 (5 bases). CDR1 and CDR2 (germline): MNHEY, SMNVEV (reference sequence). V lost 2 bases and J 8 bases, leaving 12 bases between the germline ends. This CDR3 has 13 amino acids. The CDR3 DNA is TGTGCCAGCAGTTTAAACCAAAAGGGGGGCTACACCTTC. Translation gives CASSLNQKGGYTF.

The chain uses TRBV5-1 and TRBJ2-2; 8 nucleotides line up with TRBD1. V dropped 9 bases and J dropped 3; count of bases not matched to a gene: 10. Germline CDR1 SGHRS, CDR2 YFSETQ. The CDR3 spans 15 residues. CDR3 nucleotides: TGCGCCACCACTTCGGACAGGGCGTACACCGGGGAGCTGTTTTTT. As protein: CATTSDRAYTGELFF.

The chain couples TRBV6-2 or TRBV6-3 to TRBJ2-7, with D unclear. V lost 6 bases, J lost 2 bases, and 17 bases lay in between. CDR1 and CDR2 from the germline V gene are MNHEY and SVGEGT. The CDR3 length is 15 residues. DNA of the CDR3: TGTGCCAGCAGCGACCCTTTAAGGGTAACCTACGAGCAGTACTTC. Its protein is CASSDPLRVTYEQYF.

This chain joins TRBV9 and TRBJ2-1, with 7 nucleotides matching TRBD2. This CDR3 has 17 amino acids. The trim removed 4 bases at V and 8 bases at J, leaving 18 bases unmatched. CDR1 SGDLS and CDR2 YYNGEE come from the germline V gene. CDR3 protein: CASSFHPGGWEFDEQFF. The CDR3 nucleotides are TGTGCCAGCAGCTTCCACCCGGGAGGATGGGAGTTCGATGAGCAGTTCTTC.

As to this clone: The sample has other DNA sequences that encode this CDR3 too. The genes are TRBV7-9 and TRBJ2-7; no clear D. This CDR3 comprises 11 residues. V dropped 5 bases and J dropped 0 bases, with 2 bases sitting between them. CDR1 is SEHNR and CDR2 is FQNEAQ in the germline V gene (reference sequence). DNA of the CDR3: TGTGCCAGCAGCCTCTCCTACGAGCAGTACTTC. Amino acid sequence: CASSLSYEQYF.

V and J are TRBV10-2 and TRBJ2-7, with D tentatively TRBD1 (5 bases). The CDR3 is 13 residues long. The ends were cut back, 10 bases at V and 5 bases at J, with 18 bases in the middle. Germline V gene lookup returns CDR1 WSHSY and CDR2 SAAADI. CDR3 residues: CATGMIRFHEQYF. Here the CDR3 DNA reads TGCGCCACAGGGATGATTAGGTTCCACGAGCAGTACTTC.

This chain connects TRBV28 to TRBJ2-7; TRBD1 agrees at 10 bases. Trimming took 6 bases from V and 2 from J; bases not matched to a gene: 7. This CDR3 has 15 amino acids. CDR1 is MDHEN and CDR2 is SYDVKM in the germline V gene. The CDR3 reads CASRTGTGATYEQYF. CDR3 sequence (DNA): TGTGCCAGCAGGACCGGGACAGGGGCCACCTACGAGCAGTACTTC.

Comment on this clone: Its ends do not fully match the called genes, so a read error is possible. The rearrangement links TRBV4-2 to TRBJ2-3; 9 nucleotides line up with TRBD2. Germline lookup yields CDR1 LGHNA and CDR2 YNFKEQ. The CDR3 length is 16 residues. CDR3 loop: CASSQFASGVPETQYF. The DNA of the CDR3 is TGTGCCAGCAGCCAATTTGCTAGCGGGGTTCCAGAGACGCAGTATTTT.

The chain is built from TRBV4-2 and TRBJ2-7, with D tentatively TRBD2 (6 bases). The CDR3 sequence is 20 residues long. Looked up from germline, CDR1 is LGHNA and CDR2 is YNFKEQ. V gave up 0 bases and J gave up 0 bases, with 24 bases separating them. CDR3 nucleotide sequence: TGTGCCAGCAGCCAAGAGCTACTCGATCCCGGGACTTCTAGCTCCTACGAGCAGTACTTC. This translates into CASSQELLDPGTSSSYEQYF.

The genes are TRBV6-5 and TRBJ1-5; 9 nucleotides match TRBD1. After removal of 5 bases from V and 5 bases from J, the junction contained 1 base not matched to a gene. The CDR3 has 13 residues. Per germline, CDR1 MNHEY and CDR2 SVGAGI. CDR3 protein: CASSRDRDQPQHF. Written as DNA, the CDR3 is TGTGCCAGCAGTAGGGACAGGGATCAGCCCCAGCATTTT.

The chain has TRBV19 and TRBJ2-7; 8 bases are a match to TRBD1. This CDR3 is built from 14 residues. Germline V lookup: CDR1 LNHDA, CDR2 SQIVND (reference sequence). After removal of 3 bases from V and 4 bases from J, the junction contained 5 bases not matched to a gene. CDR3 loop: CASSIQTGEYEQYF. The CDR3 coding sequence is TGTGCCAGTAGTATTCAGACAGGGGAGTACGAGCAGTACTTC.

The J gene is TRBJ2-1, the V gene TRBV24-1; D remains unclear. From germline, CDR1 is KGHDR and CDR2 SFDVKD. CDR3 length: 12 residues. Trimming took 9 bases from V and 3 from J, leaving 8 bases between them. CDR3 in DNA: TGTGCCACCTCCGACAACTACAATGAGCAGTTCTTC. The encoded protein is CATSDNYNEQFF.